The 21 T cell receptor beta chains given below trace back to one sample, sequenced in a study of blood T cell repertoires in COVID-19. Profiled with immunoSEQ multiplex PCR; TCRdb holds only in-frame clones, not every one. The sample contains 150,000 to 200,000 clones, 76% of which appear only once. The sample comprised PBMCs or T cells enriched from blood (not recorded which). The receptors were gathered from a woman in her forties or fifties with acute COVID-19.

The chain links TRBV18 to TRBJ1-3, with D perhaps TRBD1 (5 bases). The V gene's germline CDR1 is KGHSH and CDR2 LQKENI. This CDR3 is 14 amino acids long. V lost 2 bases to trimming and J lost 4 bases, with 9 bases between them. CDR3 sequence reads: CASSPKRQGNTIYF. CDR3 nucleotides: TGTGCCAGCTCACCAAAACGACAGGGAAACACCATATATTTT.

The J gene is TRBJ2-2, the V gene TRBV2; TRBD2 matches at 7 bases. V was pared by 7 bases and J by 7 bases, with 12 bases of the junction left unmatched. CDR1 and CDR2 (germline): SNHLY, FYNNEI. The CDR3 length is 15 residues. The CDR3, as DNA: TGTGCCAGCATGGGGGACGGGGGGTGCGGCGGGGAGCTGTTTTTT. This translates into CASMGDGGCGGELFF.

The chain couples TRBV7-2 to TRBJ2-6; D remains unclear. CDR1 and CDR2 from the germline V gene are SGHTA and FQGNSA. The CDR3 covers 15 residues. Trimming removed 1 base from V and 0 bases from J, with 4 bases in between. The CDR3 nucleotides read TGTGCCAGCAGCTTAGGAGGCTCTGGGGCCAACGTCCTGACTTTC. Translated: CASSLGGSGANVLTF.

The CDR3 sequence is CASSLDFSGNTIYF. The CDR3 DNA reads TGTGCCAGCAGCTTGGACTTCTCTGGAAACACCATATATTTT. The chain is built from TRBV7-9 and TRBJ1-3, with unresolved D. V was shortened by 3 bases and J by 0 bases, with 6 bases between the two germline ends. Per the germline V gene, CDR1 is SEHNR and CDR2 is FQNEAQ (reference sequence). The CDR3 runs to 14 residues. Full variable domain (outside the CDR3, taken from reference TRBV7-9 and TRBJ1-3): DTGVSQNPRHKITKRGQNVTFRCDPISEHNRLYWYRQTLGQGPEFLTYFQNEAQLEKSRLLSDRFSAERPKGSFSTLEIQRTEQGDSAMYLCASSLDFSGNTIYFGEGSWLTVV.

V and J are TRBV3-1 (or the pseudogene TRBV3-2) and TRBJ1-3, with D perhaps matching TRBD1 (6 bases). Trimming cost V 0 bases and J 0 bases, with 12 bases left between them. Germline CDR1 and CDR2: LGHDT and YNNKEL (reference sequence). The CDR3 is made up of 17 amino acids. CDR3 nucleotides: TGTGCCAGCAGCCAAGATTCAGGGGCCCTCTCTGGAAACACCATATATTTT. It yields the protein CASSQDSGALSGNTIYF.

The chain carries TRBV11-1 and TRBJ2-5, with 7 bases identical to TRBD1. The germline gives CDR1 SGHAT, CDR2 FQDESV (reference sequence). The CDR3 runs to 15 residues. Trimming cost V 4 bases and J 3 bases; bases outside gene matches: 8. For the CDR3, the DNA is TGTGCCAGCAGCTCTACCGGGACAGATGAAGAGACCCAGTACTTC. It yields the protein CASSSTGTDEETQYF.

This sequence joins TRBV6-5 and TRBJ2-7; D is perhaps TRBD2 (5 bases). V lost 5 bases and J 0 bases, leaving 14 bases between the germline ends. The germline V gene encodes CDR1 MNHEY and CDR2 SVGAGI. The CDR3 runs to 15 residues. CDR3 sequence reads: CASSRRAASSYEQYV. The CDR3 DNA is TGTGCCAGCAGTCGGAGAGCGGCCAGCTCCTACGAGCAGTACGTC.

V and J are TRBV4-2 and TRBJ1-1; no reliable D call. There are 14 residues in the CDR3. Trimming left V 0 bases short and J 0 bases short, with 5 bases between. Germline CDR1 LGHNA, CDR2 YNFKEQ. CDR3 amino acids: CASSQDLLNTEAFF. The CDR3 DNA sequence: TGTGCCAGCAGCCAAGATCTTTTGAACACTGAAGCTTTCTTT.

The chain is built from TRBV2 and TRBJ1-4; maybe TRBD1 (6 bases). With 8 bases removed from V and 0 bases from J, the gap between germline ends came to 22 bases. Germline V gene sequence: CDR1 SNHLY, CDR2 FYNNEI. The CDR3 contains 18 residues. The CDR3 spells CASHDIGQIDSTNEKLFF. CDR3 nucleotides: TGTGCCAGCCACGATATCGGACAGATAGATTCAACTAATGAAAAACTGTTTTTT.

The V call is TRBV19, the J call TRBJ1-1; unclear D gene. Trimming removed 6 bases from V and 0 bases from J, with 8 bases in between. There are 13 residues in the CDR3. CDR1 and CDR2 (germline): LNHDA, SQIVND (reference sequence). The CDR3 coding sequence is TGTGCCAGTAGGCTCGACTTGAACACTGAAGCTTTCTTT. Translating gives CASRLDLNTEAFF.

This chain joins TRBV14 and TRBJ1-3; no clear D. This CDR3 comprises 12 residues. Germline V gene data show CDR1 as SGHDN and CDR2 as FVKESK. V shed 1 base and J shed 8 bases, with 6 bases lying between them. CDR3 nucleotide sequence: TGTGCCAGCAGCCAAGGACGGGACACCATATATTTT. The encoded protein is CASSQGRDTIYF.

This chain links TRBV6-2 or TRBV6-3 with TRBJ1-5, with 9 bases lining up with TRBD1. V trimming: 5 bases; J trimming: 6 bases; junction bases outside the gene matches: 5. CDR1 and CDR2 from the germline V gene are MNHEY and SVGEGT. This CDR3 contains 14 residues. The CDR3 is CASSGPTGGQPQHF. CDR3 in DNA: TGTGCCAGCAGTGGCCCGACAGGGGGTCAGCCCCAGCATTTT.

The CDR3 loop is CASSLAGVQETQYF. The CDR3 region has the DNA TGTGCCAGCAGCTTGGCCGGAGTCCAAGAGACCCAGTACTTC. The genes are TRBV5-4 and TRBJ2-5; D gene unclear. Trimming took off 0 bases at V and 1 base at J, with 7 bases between the two ends. The CDR3 sequence is 14 residues long. Looked up from germline, CDR1 is SGHNT and CDR2 is YYREEE (reference sequence).

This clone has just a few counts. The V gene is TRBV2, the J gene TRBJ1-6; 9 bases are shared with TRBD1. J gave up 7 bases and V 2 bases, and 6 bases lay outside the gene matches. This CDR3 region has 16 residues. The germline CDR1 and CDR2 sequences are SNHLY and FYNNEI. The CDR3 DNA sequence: TGTGCCAGCAGTGAATTAGTAGGGACAGGGAATTCACCCCTCCACTTT. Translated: CASSELVGTGNSPLHF.

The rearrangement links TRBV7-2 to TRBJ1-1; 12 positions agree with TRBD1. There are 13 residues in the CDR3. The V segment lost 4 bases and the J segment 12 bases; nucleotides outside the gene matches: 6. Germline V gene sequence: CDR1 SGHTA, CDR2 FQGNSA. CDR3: CASSSGQGAVTFF. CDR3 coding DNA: TGTGCCAGCAGCTCGGGACAGGGGGCGGTAACTTTCTTT. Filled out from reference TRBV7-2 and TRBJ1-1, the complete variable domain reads GAGVSQSPSNKVTEKGKDVELRCDPISGHTALYWYRQSLGQGLEFLIYFQGNSAPDKSGLPSDRFSAERTGGSVSTLTIQRTQQEDSAVYLCASSSGQGAVTFFGQGTRLTVV.

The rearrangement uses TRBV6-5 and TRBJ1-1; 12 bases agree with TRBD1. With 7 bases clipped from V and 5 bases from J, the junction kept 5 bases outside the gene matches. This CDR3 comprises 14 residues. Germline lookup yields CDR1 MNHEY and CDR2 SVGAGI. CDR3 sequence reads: CASIPGQGATEAFF. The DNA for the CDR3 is TGTGCCAGCATTCCGGGACAGGGGGCAACTGAAGCTTTCTTT.

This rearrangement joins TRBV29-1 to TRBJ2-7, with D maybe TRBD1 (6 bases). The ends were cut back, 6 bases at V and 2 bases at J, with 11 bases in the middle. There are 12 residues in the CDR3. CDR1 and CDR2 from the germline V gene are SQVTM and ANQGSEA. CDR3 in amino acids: CSVSDSTYEQYV. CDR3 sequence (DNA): TGCAGCGTGTCGGACAGCACCTACGAGCAGTACGTC.

As DNA, the CDR3 is TGTGCCCCACGGGGACAGGGTGATAACTATGGCTACACCTTC. It codes for CAPRGQGDNYGYTF. The chain joins TRBV30 to TRBJ1-2, with TRBD1 matching over 9 bases. CDR3 length: 14 amino acids. The V gene's germline CDR1 is GTSNPN and CDR2 SVGIG (reference sequence). V gave up 8 bases and J gave up 1 base; unmatched junction bases: 8.

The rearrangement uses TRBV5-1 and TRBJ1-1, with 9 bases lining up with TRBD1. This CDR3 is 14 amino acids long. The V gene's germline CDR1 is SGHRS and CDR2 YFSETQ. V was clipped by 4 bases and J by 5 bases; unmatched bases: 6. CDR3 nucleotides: TGCGCCAGCAGCGGGAGGACAGGGGTAACTGAAGCTTTCTTT. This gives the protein CASSGRTGVTEAFF.

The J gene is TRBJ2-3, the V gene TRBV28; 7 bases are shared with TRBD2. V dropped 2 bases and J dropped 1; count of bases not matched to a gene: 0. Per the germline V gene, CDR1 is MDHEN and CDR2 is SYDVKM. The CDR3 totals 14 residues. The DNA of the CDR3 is TGTGCCAGCAGTTTAGCGGGGGGCACAGATACGCAGTATTTT. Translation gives CASSLAGGTDTQYF.

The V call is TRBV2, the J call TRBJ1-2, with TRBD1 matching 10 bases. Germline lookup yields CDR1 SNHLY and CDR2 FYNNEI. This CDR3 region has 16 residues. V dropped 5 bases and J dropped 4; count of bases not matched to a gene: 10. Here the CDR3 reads CASSPRAGQGTYGYTF. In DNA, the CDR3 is TGTGCCAGCAGTCCCCGAGCGGGACAGGGGACCTATGGCTACACCTTC.